This T cell receptor (beta chain) originates from a study of spatial heterogeneity in lung cancer. In the study overall: In raw reads, more than eight appearances on average were recorded for each unique TCR and UMI combination.

All TCR cDNA molecules were individually tagged with a unique molecular identifier. From the 5' RACE reads, TCRdb called clonotypes with MiXCR, one entry per CDR3 protein. Of about 50,000 distinct CDR3 sequences detected, 7.5% to 8% appear once; the ten largest clones hold around 13%. Time point here: sample taken at primary tumor resection. Researchers sequenced whole RNA taken from tumor, nontumor lung or frozen PBMC without sorting. Deletions cut 0 bases from V and 1 base from J, with 1 base between. Germline CDR1 ENHRY, CDR2 SYGVKD. This CDR3 contains 12 residues. This TCR was recovered from a female donor with early-stage non-small cell lung cancer. This sequence joins TRBV10-3 and TRBJ2-7; no firm D call. Sequencing was performed on PBMCs, taken at surgery. The CDR3 here is CAISESSYEQYF. In DNA, the CDR3 is TGTGCCATCAGTGAGTCTTCCTACGAGCAGTACTTC.